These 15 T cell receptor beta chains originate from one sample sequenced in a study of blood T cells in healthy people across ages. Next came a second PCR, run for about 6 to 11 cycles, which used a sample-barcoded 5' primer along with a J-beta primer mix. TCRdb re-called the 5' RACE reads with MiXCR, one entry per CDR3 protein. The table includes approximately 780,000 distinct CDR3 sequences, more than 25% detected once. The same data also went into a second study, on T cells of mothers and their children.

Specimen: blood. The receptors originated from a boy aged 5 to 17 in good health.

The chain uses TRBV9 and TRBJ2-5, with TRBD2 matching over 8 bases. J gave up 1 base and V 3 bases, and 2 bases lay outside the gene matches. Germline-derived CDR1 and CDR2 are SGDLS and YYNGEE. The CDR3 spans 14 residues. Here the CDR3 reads CASSGAGVQETQYF. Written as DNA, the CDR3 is TGTGCCAGCAGCGGAGCGGGGGTCCAAGAGACCCAGTACTTC.

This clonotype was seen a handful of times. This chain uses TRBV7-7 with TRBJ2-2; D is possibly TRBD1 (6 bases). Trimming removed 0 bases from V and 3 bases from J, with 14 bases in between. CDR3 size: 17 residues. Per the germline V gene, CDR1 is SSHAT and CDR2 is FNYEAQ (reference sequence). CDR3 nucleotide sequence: TGTGCCAGCAGCTTAGCCCTTTACAGGGATGACACCGGGGAGCTGTTTTTT. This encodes CASSLALYRDDTGELFF.

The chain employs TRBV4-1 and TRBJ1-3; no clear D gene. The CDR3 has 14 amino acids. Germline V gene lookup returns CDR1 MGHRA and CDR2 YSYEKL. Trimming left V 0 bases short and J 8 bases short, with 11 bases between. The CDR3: CASSQEVGRDTIYF. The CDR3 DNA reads TGCGCCAGCAGCCAAGAAGTGGGGAGGGACACCATATATTTT.

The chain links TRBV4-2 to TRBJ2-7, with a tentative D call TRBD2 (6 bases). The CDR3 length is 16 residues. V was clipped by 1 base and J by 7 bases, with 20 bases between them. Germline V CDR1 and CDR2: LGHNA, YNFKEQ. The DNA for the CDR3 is TGTGCCAGCAGCCAAGGATTACGCGCGGGGATCGGGGAGCAGTACTTC. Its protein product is CASSQGLRAGIGEQYF.

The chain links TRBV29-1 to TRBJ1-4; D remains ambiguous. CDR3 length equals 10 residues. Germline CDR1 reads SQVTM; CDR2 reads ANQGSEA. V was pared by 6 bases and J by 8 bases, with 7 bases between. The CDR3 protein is CSVIEEKLFF. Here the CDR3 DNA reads TGCAGCGTAATTGAGGAAAAACTGTTTTTT.

CDR3 sequence reads: CASSEGVGLGGYTF. The DNA for the CDR3 is TGTGCCAGCAGTGAAGGAGTGGGGTTGGGTGGCTACACCTTC. The chain combines TRBV2 with TRBJ1-2; D is uncertain. CDR3 size: 14 residues. From germline, CDR1 is SNHLY and CDR2 FYNNEI. Trimming took off 1 base at V and 7 bases at J, with 13 bases between the two ends.

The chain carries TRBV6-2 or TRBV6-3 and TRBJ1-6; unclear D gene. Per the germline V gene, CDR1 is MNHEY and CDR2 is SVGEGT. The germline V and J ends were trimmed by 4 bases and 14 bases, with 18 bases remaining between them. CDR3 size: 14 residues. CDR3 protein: CASSWAARARALHF. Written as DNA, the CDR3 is TGTGCCAGCAGTTGGGCAGCCCGGGCGAGGGCCCTCCACTTT.

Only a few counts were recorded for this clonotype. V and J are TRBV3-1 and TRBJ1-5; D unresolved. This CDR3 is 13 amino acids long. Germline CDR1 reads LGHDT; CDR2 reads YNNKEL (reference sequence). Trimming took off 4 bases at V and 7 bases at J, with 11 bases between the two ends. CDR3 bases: TGTGCCAGCAGCCCCGCCGGAGGACAGCCCCAGCATTTT. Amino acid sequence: CASSPAGGQPQHF.

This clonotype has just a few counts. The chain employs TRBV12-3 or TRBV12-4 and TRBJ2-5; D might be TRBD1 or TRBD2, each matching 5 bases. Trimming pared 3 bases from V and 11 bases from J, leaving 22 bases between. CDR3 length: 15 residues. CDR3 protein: CASSLGRDPRGEQYF. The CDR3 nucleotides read TGTGCCAGCAGTTTGGGCCGGGACCCCCGGGGAGAGCAGTACTTC.

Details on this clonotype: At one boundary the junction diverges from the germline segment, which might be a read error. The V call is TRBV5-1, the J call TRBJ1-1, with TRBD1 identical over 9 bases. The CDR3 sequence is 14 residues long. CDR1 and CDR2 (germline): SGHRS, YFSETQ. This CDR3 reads CAGSLRQGGTEAFF. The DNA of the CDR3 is TGCGCCGGCAGCCTCCGACAGGGGGGCACTGAAGCTTTCTTT.

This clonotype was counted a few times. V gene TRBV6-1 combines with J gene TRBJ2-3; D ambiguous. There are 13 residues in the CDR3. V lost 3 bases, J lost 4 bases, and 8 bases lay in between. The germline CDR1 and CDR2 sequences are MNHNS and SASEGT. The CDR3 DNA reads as TGTGCCAGCAGTGAGGGGTGGTCAGATACGCAGTATTTT. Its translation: CASSEGWSDTQYF.

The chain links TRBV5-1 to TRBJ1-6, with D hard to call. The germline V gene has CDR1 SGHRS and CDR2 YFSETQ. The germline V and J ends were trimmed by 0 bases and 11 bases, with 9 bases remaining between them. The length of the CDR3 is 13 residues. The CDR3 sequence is CASSLAGPAPLHF. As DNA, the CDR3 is TGCGCCAGCAGCTTGGCCGGGCCGGCACCCCTCCACTTT.

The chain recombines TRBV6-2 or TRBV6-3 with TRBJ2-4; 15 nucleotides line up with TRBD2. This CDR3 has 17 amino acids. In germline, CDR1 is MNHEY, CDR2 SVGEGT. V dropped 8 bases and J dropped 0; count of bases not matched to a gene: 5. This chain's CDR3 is CASSGLAGGLAKNIQYF. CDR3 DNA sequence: TGTGCCAGCTCCGGACTAGCGGGAGGGCTAGCCAAAAACATTCAGTACTTC.

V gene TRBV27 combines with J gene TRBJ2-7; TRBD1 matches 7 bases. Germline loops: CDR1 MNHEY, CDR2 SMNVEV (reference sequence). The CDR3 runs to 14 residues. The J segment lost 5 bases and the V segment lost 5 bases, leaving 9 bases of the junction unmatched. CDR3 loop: CASSPSTGFHEQYF. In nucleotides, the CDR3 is TGTGCCAGCAGTCCGTCGACAGGGTTCCACGAGCAGTACTTC.

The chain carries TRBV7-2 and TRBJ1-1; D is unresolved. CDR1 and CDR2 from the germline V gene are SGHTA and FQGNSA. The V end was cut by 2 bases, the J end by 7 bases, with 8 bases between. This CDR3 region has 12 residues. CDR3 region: CASSLRLGEAFF. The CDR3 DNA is TGTGCCAGCAGCTTACGGCTGGGTGAAGCTTTCTTT.